The 32 T cell receptor beta chains listed next were all sequenced from one sample in a study of PD-1 blockade in classical Hodgkin lymphoma. Sequencing used immunoSEQ multiplex PCR; TCRdb keeps in-frame clones, though not all of them. There are over 90,000 clones in the sample; roughly nine tenths occur only once, and about 10% lies in the top ten. Each and every patient relapsed after autologous stem cell transplantation, and patients got differing brentuximab vedotin exposure. This sample comprised peripheral blood mononuclear cells (PBMCs), obtained before the second cycle of nivolumab. These TCRs come from a human donor with classical Hodgkin lymphoma.

This rearrangement joins TRBV6-6 to TRBJ1-6; TRBD1 agrees at 7 bases. CDR3 length equals 15 residues. CDR1 is MNHNY and CDR2 is SVGAGI in the germline V gene (reference sequence). V lost 8 bases, J lost 4 bases, and 8 bases stayed unmatched. The DNA of the CDR3 is TGTGCCAGCGGCAGAGGGGGCGTATATAATTCACCCCTCCACTTT. This sequence encodes CASGRGGVYNSPLHF.

The chain recombines TRBV10-2 with TRBJ2-7, with unresolved D. Germline V CDR1 and CDR2: WSHSY, SAAADI. The CDR3 spans 12 residues. The ends were cut back, 4 bases at V and 2 bases at J, with 6 bases in the middle. CDR3 loop: CASSVVTYEQYF. The CDR3 DNA follows: TGCGCCAGCAGTGTAGTCACCTACGAGCAGTACTTC.

The genes are TRBV5-1 and TRBJ2-1, with 15 bases aligning to TRBD2. The germline V gene encodes CDR1 SGHRS and CDR2 YFSETQ. The CDR3 consists of 19 residues. Trimming at V came to 6 bases and at J to 0 bases, leaving 10 bases not matched to a gene. Written as DNA, the CDR3 is TGCGCCAGCACACCCCCGGGACTAGCGGGGGGAAGCTCCTACAATGAGCAGTTCTTC. Residues: CASTPPGLAGGSSYNEQFF.

This rearrangement joins TRBV5-1 to TRBJ2-7, with 11 bases that match TRBD1. With 4 bases clipped from V and 3 bases from J, the junction kept 9 bases outside the gene matches. The CDR3 runs to 16 residues. CDR1 SGHRS and CDR2 YFSETQ come from the germline V gene. The CDR3 nucleotides are TGCGCCAGCAGCGCCCCCGGGACAGGGGGACTCTACGAGCAGTACTTC. This gives the protein CASSAPGTGGLYEQYF.

This chain joins TRBV6-5 and TRBJ1-3, with D possibly being TRBD1 (5 bases). The V end was cut by 10 bases, the J end by 0 bases, with 13 bases between. CDR3 size: 14 residues. Germline CDR1 is MNHEY and CDR2 is SVGAGI. The chain's CDR3 is CATMGRYSGNTIYF. The CDR3 DNA follows: TGTGCCACCATGGGACGGTACTCTGGAAACACCATATATTTT.

This chain joins TRBV2 and TRBJ2-5; no reliable D call. The ends were cut back, 10 bases at V and 5 bases at J, with 17 bases in the middle. The CDR3 has 13 amino acids. Germline V gene data show CDR1 as SNHLY and CDR2 as FYNNEI. The DNA of the CDR3 is TGTGCCACCTCCCTTAGGTTGTCCGAGACCCAGTACTTC. The encoded protein is CATSLRLSETQYF.

The V call is TRBV7-6, the J call TRBJ2-1; 15 bases map to TRBD2. Germline assignment: CDR1 SGHVS and CDR2 FNYEAQ. The CDR3 sequence is 16 residues long. J lost 10 bases, V lost 1 base, and 5 bases had no gene match. For the CDR3, the DNA is TGTGCCAGCAGCTTAGGACCGGGACTAGCGGGAGGAGAGCAGTTCTTC. It translates to CASSLGPGLAGGEQFF.

This rearrangement joins TRBV28 to TRBJ1-3, with D perhaps TRBD1 (5 bases). Germline V gene data show CDR1 as MDHEN and CDR2 as SYDVKM. Trimming removed 7 bases at V and 4 bases at J, with 23 bases between. There are 17 residues in the CDR3. CDR3 in amino acids: CASTSPLIRDRGNTIYF. Here the CDR3 DNA reads TGTGCCAGCACTTCTCCGCTGATCCGGGACCGAGGAAACACCATATATTTT.

V usage is TRBV27 and J usage is TRBJ2-7, with D possibly matching TRBD1 (6 bases). V was clipped by 5 bases and J by 4 bases, with 12 bases between them. From germline, CDR1 is MNHEY and CDR2 SMNVEV (reference sequence). This CDR3 has 13 residues. This CDR3 reads CASSHGQPYEQYF. Written as DNA, the CDR3 is TGTGCCAGCAGTCACGGACAGCCGTACGAGCAGTACTTC.

Written as DNA, the CDR3 is TGTGCCAGCAGCTTGGGGGTCGGGACATCATTCTACGAGCAGTACTTC. Translating gives CASSLGVGTSFYEQYF. The chain is built from TRBV5-6 and TRBJ2-7, with D perhaps matching TRBD1 (6 bases). This CDR3 comprises 16 residues. Germline V gene data show CDR1 as SGHDT and CDR2 as YYEEEE. Trimming shortened V by 0 bases and J by 3 bases, and 16 bases separated the two germline ends.

The chain employs TRBV11-2 and TRBJ2-5; TRBD2 agrees at 10 bases. This CDR3 has 15 amino acids. V gave up 2 bases and J gave up 2 bases; unmatched junction bases: 2. Germline CDR1 reads SGHAT; CDR2 reads FQNNGV. CDR3 loop: CASSLQRGGQETQYF. CDR3 DNA sequence: TGTGCCAGCAGCTTACAGCGGGGGGGACAAGAGACCCAGTACTTC.

The chain employs TRBV27 and TRBJ2-3; D is unclear. V shed 3 bases and J shed 0 bases, with 4 bases lying between them. CDR3 length: 13 residues. Germline V gene sequence: CDR1 MNHEY, CDR2 SMNVEV (reference sequence). The DNA for the CDR3 is TGTGCCAGCAGTTTTTCTAGCACAGATACGCAGTATTTT. It translates to CASSFSSTDTQYF.

V is TRBV2 and J is TRBJ2-7, with 9 bases identical to TRBD1. The ends lost 5 bases at V and 3 bases at J; junction bases unmatched: 17. This CDR3 region has 18 residues. Per the germline V gene, CDR1 is SNHLY and CDR2 is FYNNEI. This chain's CDR3 is CASSPTDRGWTTDYEQYF. In DNA form, the CDR3 reads TGTGCCAGCAGTCCTACCGACAGGGGGTGGACTACAGACTACGAGCAGTACTTC. Full variable domain (rest looked up from reference TRBV2 and TRBJ2-7): EPEVTQTPSHQVTQMGQEVILRCVPISNHLYFYWYRQILGQKVEFLVSFYNNEISEKSEIFDDQFSVERPDGSNFTLKIRSTKLEDSAMYFCASSPTDRGWTTDYEQYFGPGTRLTVT.

The chain has TRBV7-2 and TRBJ2-1; D might be TRBD1 (5 bases). The V gene's germline CDR1 is SGHTA and CDR2 FQGNSA. The CDR3 runs to 11 residues. Trimming removed 5 bases at V and 9 bases at J, with 8 bases between. The CDR3: CASSRTFEQFF. CDR3 coding DNA: TGTGCCAGCAGCAGGACATTTGAGCAGTTCTTC.

The J gene is TRBJ1-2, the V gene TRBV6-5; the D gene is possibly TRBD1 (6 bases). Germline V lookup: CDR1 MNHEY, CDR2 SVGAGI. The CDR3 is made up of 13 amino acids. Trimming shortened V by 7 bases and J by 6 bases, and 15 bases separated the two germline ends. CDR3 sequence (DNA): TGTGCCAGCACTGACAGGAACGAACATGGCTACACCTTC. As protein: CASTDRNEHGYTF.

The V call is TRBV7-9, the J call TRBJ1-2; 7 bases fit TRBD1. The CDR3 consists of 16 residues. Germline trimming cut 6 bases from V and 3 bases from J; bases unmatched to any gene: 13. CDR1 is SEHNR and CDR2 is FQNEAQ in the germline V gene (reference sequence). The CDR3 DNA is TGTGCCAGCAGTCCCGGGACAGTGAAGGTCTACTATGGCTACACCTTC. Encoded protein: CASSPGTVKVYYGYTF.

This clone was detected only once. This rearrangement joins TRBV7-9 to TRBJ2-7; D tentatively fits TRBD1 or TRBD2 (5 bases each). Germline V gene sequence: CDR1 SEHNR, CDR2 FQNEAQ (reference sequence). This CDR3 has 15 amino acids. Trimming removed 5 bases at V and 2 bases at J, with 16 bases between. CDR3 in amino acids: CASSLQLGTTYEQYF. CDR3 coding DNA: TGTGCCAGCAGCCTACAACTTGGGACCACCTACGAGCAGTACTTC.

The rearrangement links TRBV10-3 to TRBJ1-2, with D perhaps matching TRBD1 (5 bases). CDR3 size: 14 residues. V was pared by 3 bases and J by 4 bases, with 12 bases between. Germline V gives CDR1 ENHRY, CDR2 SYGVKD. The CDR3 sequence: CAISDDRKSYGYTF. The CDR3, as DNA: TGTGCCATCAGTGACGACAGAAAATCCTATGGCTACACCTTC.

The V call is TRBV6-6, the J call TRBJ2-2; D gene ambiguous. In germline, CDR1 is MNHNY, CDR2 SVGAGI (reference sequence). Trimming cost V 2 bases and J 7 bases, with 2 bases left between them. CDR3 length: 11 residues. CDR3: CASSYGGELFF. The CDR3 DNA reads TGTGCCAGCAGTTACGGCGGGGAGCTGTTTTTT.

This chain uses TRBV30 with TRBJ2-5; D tentatively reads TRBD1 or TRBD2 (6 bases each). Deletions cut 2 bases from V and 1 base from J, with 17 bases between. This CDR3 is 16 amino acids long. Germline assignment: CDR1 GTSNPN and CDR2 SVGIG (reference sequence). CDR3 sequence: CAWSSSRGLPQETQYF. The CDR3 nucleotides read TGTGCCTGGAGTTCCTCCAGGGGACTGCCCCAAGAGACCCAGTACTTC.

The V and J genes are TRBV2 and TRBJ1-6; D is possibly TRBD1 (5 bases). Trimming cost V 2 bases and J 13 bases, with 18 bases left between them. The CDR3 has 15 amino acids. Germline-derived CDR1 and CDR2 are SNHLY and FYNNEI. The CDR3 DNA reads TGTGCCAGCAGTGAATTTACTGAAAGGGGTATCCCCCTCCACTTT. Translated, it gives CASSEFTERGIPLHF.

This clone was seen a single time. The CDR3 loop is CASSPLVSHNEQFF. The CDR3 DNA follows: TGTGCCAGTAGTCCTCTAGTAAGCCACAATGAGCAGTTCTTC. The chain has TRBV19 and TRBJ2-1, with D uncertain. There are 14 residues in the CDR3. Trimming cost V 5 bases and J 5 bases, with 13 bases left between them. The germline V gene has CDR1 LNHDA and CDR2 SQIVND (reference sequence).

The V and J genes are TRBV19 and TRBJ2-3; 8 bases agree with TRBD1. Trimming removed 5 bases from V and 0 bases from J; junction bases left unmatched: 4. The CDR3 consists of 15 residues. Germline CDR1 and CDR2: LNHDA and SQIVND (reference sequence). The DNA for the CDR3 is TGTGCCAGTAGTCTCGGACAGGGTAGCACAGATACGCAGTATTTT. Its translation is CASSLGQGSTDTQYF. The full variable domain, with the rest looked up from reference TRBV19 and TRBJ2-3, is DGGITQSPKYLFRKEGQNVTLSCEQNLNHDAMYWYRQDPGQGLRLIYYSQIVNDFQKGDIAEGYSVSREKKESFPLTVTSAQKNPTAFYLCASSLGQGSTDTQYFGPGTRLTVL.

Sample share makes this clone medium-sized (0.01 to 0.1%). This chain uses TRBV10-2 with TRBJ2-3; D might be TRBD2 (7 bases). V lost 7 bases and J 2 bases, leaving 10 bases between the germline ends. The CDR3 has 13 amino acids. Germline lookup yields CDR1 WSHSY and CDR2 SAAADI. The CDR3, as DNA: TGCGCCAGCACGGGGGGCTACACAGATACGCAGTATTTT. This translates into CASTGGYTDTQYF.

The chain carries TRBV11-2 and TRBJ2-1; D is possibly TRBD2 (7 bases). CDR1 is SGHAT and CDR2 is FQNNGV in the germline V gene. The CDR3 extends over 15 amino acids. V was clipped by 3 bases and J by 6 bases, with 15 bases between them. The DNA for the CDR3 is TGTGCCAGCAGCTTTACGAGGGGGGGCGGCAATGAGCAGTTCTTC. This encodes CASSFTRGGGNEQFF.

V is TRBV7-8 and J is TRBJ2-7, with no clear D. The ends were cut back, 4 bases at V and 2 bases at J, with 12 bases in the middle. This CDR3 has 14 amino acids. Germline loops: CDR1 SGHVS, CDR2 FQNEAQ. This chain's CDR3 is CASSSTGLTYEQYF. Here the CDR3 DNA reads TGTGCCAGCAGCTCCACCGGTCTCACCTACGAGCAGTACTTC. Together with reference TRBV7-8 and TRBJ2-7, the CDR3 gives the full variable domain: GAGVSQSPRYKVAKRGQDVALRCDPISGHVSLFWYQQALGQGPEFLTYFQNEAQLDKSGLPSDRFFAERPEGSVSTLKIQRTQQEDSAVYLCASSSTGLTYEQYFGPGTRLTVT.

This chain links TRBV21-1 with TRBJ2-3; the table's D call TRBD2 went unverified against the DNA. TRBV21-1 is a listed pseudogene. This CDR3 contains 11 residues. The CDR3 bases are TGTGCCAGCAAGGTCCGGGGTACGCAGTATTTT. Amino acid sequence: CASKVRGTQYF.

The gene calls are TRBV11-3 and TRBJ2-3; TRBD2 aligns across 7 bases. This CDR3 has 14 amino acids. Germline assignment: CDR1 SGHNT and CDR2 YENEEA. The trim removed 5 bases at V and 4 bases at J, leaving 6 bases unmatched. This chain's CDR3 is CASSLRLAPDTQYF. Here the CDR3 DNA reads TGTGCCAGCAGCCTCAGACTAGCCCCAGATACGCAGTATTTT.

The rearrangement links TRBV7-2 to TRBJ2-5; D ambiguous. V gave up 3 bases and J gave up 3 bases, with 5 bases separating them. Germline-derived CDR1 and CDR2 are SGHTA and FQGNSA. This CDR3 spans 12 amino acids. The CDR3 DNA follows: TGTGCCAGCAGCTTTCCTAAAGAGACCCAGTACTTC. As protein: CASSFPKETQYF.

The table lists this clone with a count of one. The chain uses TRBV11-2 and TRBJ2-3; 8 nucleotides line up with TRBD1. The CDR3 loop spans 14 amino acids. The V and J ends lost 5 bases and 4 bases, in that order; junction bases with no gene match: 5. Germline lookup yields CDR1 SGHAT and CDR2 FQNNGV. The CDR3 sequence: CASSPTGAADTQYF. The DNA for the CDR3 is TGTGCCAGCAGCCCGACAGGGGCGGCAGATACGCAGTATTTT.

The chain joins TRBV5-1 to TRBJ1-2; D unresolved. The CDR3 runs to 14 residues. V was shortened by 4 bases and J by 4 bases, with 14 bases between the two germline ends. The germline CDR1 and CDR2 sequences are SGHRS and YFSETQ. Here the CDR3 reads CASSPSGSRYGYTF. In nucleotides, the CDR3 is TGCGCCAGCAGCCCGTCCGGGTCTCGCTATGGCTACACCTTC.

The chain combines TRBV19 with TRBJ1-1; D gene unclear. The CDR3 totals 13 residues. The germline V gene encodes CDR1 LNHDA and CDR2 SQIVND (reference sequence). V shed 6 bases and J shed 0 bases, with 8 bases lying between them. CDR3 loop: CASRWKVNTEAFF. DNA for the CDR3: TGTGCCAGTAGATGGAAGGTGAACACTGAAGCTTTCTTT.